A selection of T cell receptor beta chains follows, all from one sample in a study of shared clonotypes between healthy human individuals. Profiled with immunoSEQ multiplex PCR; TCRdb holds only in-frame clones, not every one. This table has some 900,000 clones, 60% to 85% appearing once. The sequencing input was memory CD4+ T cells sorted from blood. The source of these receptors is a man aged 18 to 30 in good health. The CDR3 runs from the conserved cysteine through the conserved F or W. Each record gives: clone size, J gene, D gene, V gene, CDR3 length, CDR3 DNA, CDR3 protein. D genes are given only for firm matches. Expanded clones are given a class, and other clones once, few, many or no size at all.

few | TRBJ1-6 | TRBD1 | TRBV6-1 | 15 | TGTGCCAGCAGTCAACGGACAGGGAATAATTCACCCCTCCACTTT | CASSQRTGNNSPLHF
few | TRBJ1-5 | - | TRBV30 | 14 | TGTGCCTGGGCCATCGGAGGGCTCAATCAGCCCCAGCATTTT | CAWAIGGLNQPQHF
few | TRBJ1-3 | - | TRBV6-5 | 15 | TGTGCCAGCAGTCCCGACAGGATCTCTGGAAACACCATATATTTT | CASSPDRISGNTIYF
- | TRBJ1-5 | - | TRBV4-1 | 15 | TGCGCCAGCAGCCGCGGATCCGACAGGAATCAGCCCCAGCATTTT | CASSRGSDRNQPQHF
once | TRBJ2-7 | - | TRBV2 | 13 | TGTGCCAGCAATTCGGGCGGCACCTACGAGCAGTACTTC | CASNSGGTYEQYF
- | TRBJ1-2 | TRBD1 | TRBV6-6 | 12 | TGTGCCAGCGGACAGGGGCTATATGGCTACACCTTC | CASGQGLYGYTF
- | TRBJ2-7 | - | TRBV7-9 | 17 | TGTGCCAGCAGCTTAGCGGGGGGACAGTGGCGTCCTGGCGAGCAGTACTTC | CASSLAGGQWRPGEQYF
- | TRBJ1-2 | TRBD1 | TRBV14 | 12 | TGTGCCAGCAGCCAAGGACAGGGGCGAGAGGGCTTC | CASSQGQGREGF
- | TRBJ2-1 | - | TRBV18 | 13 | TGTGCCAGCTCACCTGAGGGGGGAGGTGAGCAGTTCTTC | CASSPEGGGEQFF
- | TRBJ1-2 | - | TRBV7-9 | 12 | TGTGCCAGCAGCTTAGCCGTAGAAGTGAACACCTTC | CASSLAVEVNTF
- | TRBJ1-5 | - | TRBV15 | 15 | TGTGCCACCAGCAGAGATGACAAACCCAATCAGCCCCAGCATTTT | CATSRDDKPNQPQHF
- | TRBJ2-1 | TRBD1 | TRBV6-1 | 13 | TGTGCCAGCCACAGGGGGCCCGACAATGAGCAGTTCTTC | CASHRGPDNEQFF
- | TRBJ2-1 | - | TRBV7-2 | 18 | TGTGCCAGCAGCTTAGTCCCTCTAGTGGGCGGGGCTTACAATGAGCAGTTCTTC | CASSLVPLVGGAYNEQFF
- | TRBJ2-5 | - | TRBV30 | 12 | TGTGCCTGGGAGACCCTTACGGAGACCCAGTACTTC | CAWETLTETQYF
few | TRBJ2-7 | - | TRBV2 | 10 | TGTGCCAGCAGCTTCCGCGAGCAGTACTTC | CASSFREQYF
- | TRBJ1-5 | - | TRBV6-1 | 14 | TGTGCCAGCAGAGAAACCTATAGCAATCAGCCCCAGCATTTT | CASRETYSNQPQHF
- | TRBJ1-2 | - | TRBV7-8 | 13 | TGTGCCAGCAGCTTACAAGGGCTCTATGGCTACACCTTC | CASSLQGLYGYTF
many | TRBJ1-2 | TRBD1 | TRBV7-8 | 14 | TGTGCCAGCAGCTCTATAGGGACAGGGTATGGCTACACCTTC | CASSSIGTGYGYTF
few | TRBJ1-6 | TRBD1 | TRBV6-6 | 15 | TGTGCCAGCAGTGTAGAACAGGGGTCACGATCACCCCTCCACTTT | CASSVEQGSRSPLHF
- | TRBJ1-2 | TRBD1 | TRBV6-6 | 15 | TGTGCCAGCAGTTACCCACAGGGGGCAAACTATGGCTACACCTTC | CASSYPQGANYGYTF
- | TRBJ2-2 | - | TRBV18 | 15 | TGTGCCAGCTCACCGGGACAACTGAACACCGGGGAGCTGTTTTTT | CASSPGQLNTGELFF
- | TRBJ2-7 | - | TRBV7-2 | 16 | TGTGCCAGCAGCCGGGGCTCCGGGACAACCACCTACGAGCAGTACTTC | CASSRGSGTTTYEQYF
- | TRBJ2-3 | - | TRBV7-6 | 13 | TGTGCCAGCAACAGGGACTGGTGGGATACGCAGTATTTT | CASNRDWWDTQYF
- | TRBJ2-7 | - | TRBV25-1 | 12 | TGTGCCAGCAGTGAACTCGGTAATGAGCAGTACTTC | CASSELGNEQYF
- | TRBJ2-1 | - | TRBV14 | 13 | TGTGCCAGCAGCCAAGATTCCAGCGGGCCCCAGTTCTTC | CASSQDSSGPQFF
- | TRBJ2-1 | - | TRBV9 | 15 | TGTGCCAGCAGCGTACTTGGTGCAGGTTACAATGAGCAGTTCTTC | CASSVLGAGYNEQFF
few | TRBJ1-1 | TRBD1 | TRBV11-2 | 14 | TGTGCCAGCAGCTTTACAGGGGGCAACACTGAAGCTTTCTTT | CASSFTGGNTEAFF
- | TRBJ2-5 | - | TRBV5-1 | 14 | TGCGCCAGCAGAGGTTTGGCGGGGGCCGAGACCCAGTACTTC | CASRGLAGAETQYF
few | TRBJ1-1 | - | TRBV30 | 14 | TGTGCCTGGAGTTCAACAGGGATGGGTGCTGAAGCTTTCTTT | CAWSSTGMGAEAFF
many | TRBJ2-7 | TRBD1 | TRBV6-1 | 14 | TGTGCCAGCGGGGTTAGACAGGGGGCCTACGAGCAGTACTTC | CASGVRQGAYEQYF
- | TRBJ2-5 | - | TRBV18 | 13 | TGTGCCAGCTCACCACGGCAGGGAGAGACCCAGTACTTC | CASSPRQGETQYF
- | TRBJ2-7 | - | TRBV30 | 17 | TGTGCCTGGAGTCCTCACCCGGGGGTAACGAGCTCCTACGAGCAGTACTTC | CAWSPHPGVTSSYEQYF
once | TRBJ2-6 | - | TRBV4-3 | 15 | TGCGCCAGCAGCCAAGAGTCGTCTGGGGCCAACGTCCTGACTTTC | CASSQESSGANVLTF
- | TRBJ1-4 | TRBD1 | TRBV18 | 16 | TGTGCCAGCTCACCCGGGACAGGGTTCATTCAGGAAAAACTGTTTTTT | CASSPGTGFIQEKLFF
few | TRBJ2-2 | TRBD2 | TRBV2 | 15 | TGTGCCAGCAGGAAGACTAGCGGGGGGACCGGGGAGCTGTTTTTT | CASRKTSGGTGELFF
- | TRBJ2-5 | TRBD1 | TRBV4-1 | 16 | TGCGCCAGCAGCCAAGACGAAAAAGGGACAGGCGAGACCCAGTACTTC | CASSQDEKGTGETQYF
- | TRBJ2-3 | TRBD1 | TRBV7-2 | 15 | TGTGCCAGCAGCCCAGGGACAGGGAGCACAGATACGCAGTATTTT | CASSPGTGSTDTQYF
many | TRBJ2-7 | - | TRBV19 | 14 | TGTGCCAGTAGTGGGGCGCGGGGTACCTACGAGCAGTACTTC | CASSGARGTYEQYF
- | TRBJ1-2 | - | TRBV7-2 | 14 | TGTGCCAGCAGCTTATACAGCCGACGGGAGGGCTACACCTTC | CASSLYSRREGYTF
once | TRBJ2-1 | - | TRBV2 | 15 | TGTGCCACCCTAATAGCGCCGAGCTCCTACAATGAGCAGTTCTTC | CATLIAPSSYNEQFF
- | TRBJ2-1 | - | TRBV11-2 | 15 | TGTGCCAGCAGCTTAGATGGCCTAGTCTACAATGAGCAGTTCTTC | CASSLDGLVYNEQFF
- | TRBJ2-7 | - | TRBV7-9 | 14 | TGTGCCAGCACCCCGGGTGGGGGCGCGGGTGAGCAGTACTTC | CASTPGGGAGEQYF
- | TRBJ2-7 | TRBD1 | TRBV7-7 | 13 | TGTGCTAGCAGCCCCGACAGGGTCAGCGAGCAGTACTTC | CASSPDRVSEQYF
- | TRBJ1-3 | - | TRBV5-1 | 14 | TGCGCCAGCAGCTTGGGGACCGAGGGAAACACCATATATTTT | CASSLGTEGNTIYF